The sequence of this T cell receptor beta chain was determined in a study of beta chain features in type 1 diabetes. This clone has a handful of counts. TCRB transcripts that were expressed got sequenced, as all of the isolated RNA had been reverse transcribed. Measured with immunoSEQ multiplex PCR; TCRdb has only the in-frame clones, and not every one. The sample yields around 250,000 clones, around 14% seen once. Germline V gene lookup returns CDR1 KGHSH and CDR2 LQKENI. There are 12 residues in the CDR3. Trimming cost V 4 bases and J 11 bases; bases outside gene matches: 7. The genes are TRBV18 and TRBJ1-1; 7 bases map to TRBD1. The sequenced sample consisted of naive CD4+ T cells from blood. The sequence came from a woman aged 40 to 50 in good health. DNA for the CDR3: TGTGCCAGCTCACAAGACAGGGTTGGGGCTTTCTTT. This encodes CASSQDRVGAFF.